The source of this TCR beta chain is a study of T cells of healthy individuals. This clonotype was observed a handful of times. The CDR3 contains 15 residues. Trimming took 6 bases from V and 0 from J, leaving 14 bases between them. Germline assignment: CDR1 SNHLY and CDR2 FYNNEI. TCRdb passed the 5' RACE reads through MiXCR, listing each CDR3 protein once. The data show some 39,000 distinct CDR3 sequences, about 4.2% seen once. The origin of this receptor is a human donor in good health. The chain recombines TRBV2 with TRBJ1-2, with D perhaps matching TRBD1 (5 bases). CDR3 amino acids: CASSRDRAANYGYTF. The CDR3 DNA reads TGTGCCAGCAGCCGTGACAGAGCCGCTAACTATGGCTACACCTTC.